This record concerns one T cell receptor (beta chain) sequence. This sample was taken from a study of T cell changes during pregnancy in multiple sclerosis. TCRdb's copy holds only in-frame clones and misses some; the assay was immunoSEQ multiplex PCR. The table shows around 60,000 clones, with roughly 87% occurring only once. Germline V gene data show CDR1 as KGHSH and CDR2 as LQKENI. The V end was cut by 3 bases, the J end by 1 base, with 10 bases between. This CDR3 is built from 14 residues. The TCR comes from a female donor with multiple sclerosis, enrolled in a pregnancy study. Material: peripheral blood, obtained in the first trimester of pregnancy. V usage is TRBV18 and J usage is TRBJ2-7; a possible D gene is TRBD2 (6 bases). The CDR3 nucleotides read TGTGCCAGCTCACCGGGACTTACATCCTACGAGCAGTACTTC. This codes for CASSPGLTSYEQYF.